This TCR beta chain is drawn from a study of prognosis after radiotherapy for stage I lung cancer. It was by two-round multiplex PCR that TCR beta CDR3 was amplified from genomic DNA. Round-one PCR had primers specific to each TRBV and TRBJ gene. From the multiplex PCR reads, TCRdb called clonotypes with MiXCR, one entry per CDR3 protein. The sample lists 20,000 to 25,000 distinct CDR3 sequences, around 36% occurring once. The CDR3 is made up of 14 amino acids. Germline values: CDR1 LNHDA, CDR2 SQIVND (reference sequence). Trimming cost V 5 bases and J 9 bases; bases outside gene matches: 6. The TCR originated in a donor aged 50 or older with non-small cell lung cancer. J is TRBJ1-6 and V is TRBV19; 8 bases map to TRBD1. The sequenced sample was PBMCs, obtained before or after stereotactic body radiation therapy (not recorded which). The CDR3 DNA sequence: TGTGCCAGTAGTTCCCGGACAGGGTCTTCACCCCTCCACTTT. As protein: CASSSRTGSSPLHF.